The 21 T cell receptor beta chains below were found in one sample sequenced in a study of CD8+ T cells in alopecia areata. Once RNA had been extracted, it was reverse transcribed into cDNA to act as the sequencing template. Measured with immunoSEQ multiplex PCR; TCRdb has only the in-frame clones, and not every one. In the table there are about 200,000 clones, roughly 60% of which are singletons. The sample's treatment: oral pan-JAK inhibitor, 5-10 mg twice daily. Here the sequenced sample was CD4+ T cells sorted from blood, taken at approximately week 50, from a patient treated with tofacitinib. Source of these receptors: a human donor with alopecia areata.

Here the CDR3 reads CASSLGPGLTF. CDR3 nucleotide sequence: TGTGCCAGCAGCTTGGGTCCGGGACTGACTTTC. This chain uses TRBV5-4 with TRBJ2-7, with D perhaps TRBD2 (5 bases). The J call is doubtful: the DNA matches TRBJ2-6 better. This CDR3 comprises 11 residues. The germline gives CDR1 SGHNT, CDR2 YYREEE (reference sequence).

V usage is TRBV7-2 and J usage is TRBJ2-3; D is possibly TRBD2 (6 bases). This CDR3 has 15 residues. The V and J ends lost 4 bases and 3 bases respectively, with 14 bases between them. From germline, CDR1 is SGHTA and CDR2 FQGNSA. Here the CDR3 DNA reads TGTGCCAGCAGCTCCTCGGGACTGAGGACAGATACGCAGTATTTT. Protein: CASSSSGLRTDTQYF. Filled out from reference TRBV7-2 and TRBJ2-3, the complete variable domain reads GAGVSQSPSNKVTEKGKDVELRCDPISGHTALYWYRQSLGQGLEFLIYFQGNSAPDKSGLPSDRFSAERTGGSVSTLTIQRTQQEDSAVYLCASSSSGLRTDTQYFGPGTRLTVL.

The chain couples TRBV7-2 to TRBJ2-4; TRBD1 aligns across 7 bases. CDR3 length: 13 residues. Losses at the gene ends were 5 bases for V and 9 bases for J; bases not matched to a gene: 7. CDR1 is SGHTA, CDR2 FQGNSA, per germline. CDR3 residues: CASSTLQGSIQYF. In DNA, the CDR3 is TGTGCCAGCAGCACCCTACAGGGGTCCATTCAGTACTTC. Supplemented by reference TRBV7-2 and TRBJ2-4, the full variable domain reads GAGVSQSPSNKVTEKGKDVELRCDPISGHTALYWYRQSLGQGLEFLIYFQGNSAPDKSGLPSDRFSAERTGGSVSTLTIQRTQQEDSAVYLCASSTLQGSIQYFGAGTRLSVL.

This clone appeared many times. V and J are TRBV14 and TRBJ1-1; no definite D call. This CDR3 region has 14 residues. V lost 4 bases and J lost 4, with 13 bases in between. Germline loops: CDR1 SGHDN, CDR2 FVKESK. The CDR3 nucleotides read TGTGCCAGCAGCCTCTACAGAGATAGCACTGAAGCTTTCTTT. This encodes CASSLYRDSTEAFF. The full variable domain, in which reference TRBV14 and TRBJ1-1 provide the parts outside the CDR3, is EAGVTQFPSHSVIEKGQTVTLRCDPISGHDNLYWYRRVMGKEIKFLLHFVKESKQDESGMPNNRFLAERTGGTYSTLKVQPAELEDSGVYFCASSLYRDSTEAFFGQGTRLTVV.

The chain employs TRBV30 and TRBJ2-7; no reliable D call. V shed 2 bases and J shed 2 bases, with 10 bases lying between them. The CDR3 has 13 residues. The germline CDR1 and CDR2 sequences are GTSNPN and SVGIG (reference sequence). In DNA, the CDR3 is TGTGCCTGGAGTCGTAAATCCCCCTACGAGCAGTACTTC. It specifies CAWSRKSPYEQYF.

The chain couples TRBV9 to TRBJ1-4; unclear D gene. This CDR3 has 13 residues. The germline V gene has CDR1 SGDLS and CDR2 YYNGEE. Trimming left V 0 bases short and J 13 bases short, with 13 bases between. The CDR3 is CASSVGLVGRLFF. The CDR3 nucleotides are TGTGCCAGCAGCGTAGGTCTGGTCGGGCGACTGTTTTTT.

The chain employs TRBV29-1 and TRBJ2-7, with a possible D match to TRBD1 (5 bases). The CDR3 loop spans 14 amino acids. CDR1 is SQVTM, CDR2 ANQGSEA, per germline. V was clipped by 3 bases and J by 0 bases, with 12 bases between them. DNA of the CDR3: TGCAGCGTTGAGACAGCTACCAGCTCCTACGAGCAGTACTTC. Amino acid sequence: CSVETATSSYEQYF.

This chain connects TRBV11-2 to TRBJ2-1; perhaps TRBD2 as D (6 bases). In germline, CDR1 is SGHAT, CDR2 FQNNGV. This CDR3 comprises 11 residues. The V end was cut by 6 bases, the J end by 9 bases, with 9 bases between. The chain's CDR3 is CASSASAEQFF. The CDR3 nucleotides read TGTGCCAGCAGTGCTAGCGCTGAGCAGTTCTTC.

The chain carries TRBV30 and TRBJ1-1; D ambiguous. Germline V CDR1 and CDR2: GTSNPN, SVGIG (reference sequence). V shed 4 bases and J shed 3 bases, with 12 bases lying between them. The CDR3 has 13 amino acids. The CDR3 sequence is CAWTTDSDTEAFF. As DNA, the CDR3 is TGTGCCTGGACCACAGACTCAGACACTGAAGCTTTCTTT. Based on the CDR3 plus reference TRBV30 and TRBJ1-1, the full variable domain is SQTIHQWPATLVQPVGSPLSLECTVEGTSNPNLYWYRQAAGRGLQLLFYSVGIGQISSEVPQNLSASRPQDRQFILSSKKLLLSDSGFYLCAWTTDSDTEAFFGQGTRLTVV.

J is TRBJ2-1 and V is TRBV7-9; the D is unclear. This CDR3 is built from 15 residues. V gave up 4 bases and J gave up 0 bases, with 10 bases separating them. CDR1 and CDR2 (germline): SEHNR, FQNEAQ (reference sequence). The CDR3 nucleotides are TGTGCCAGCAGCTCTGGACCGAGCTCCTACAATGAGCAGTTCTTC. Encoded protein: CASSSGPSSYNEQFF.

This clone has only one observation. Other DNA sequences from this sample encode an identical CDR3 as well. The V and J genes are TRBV30 and TRBJ1-1; D is unresolved. This CDR3 comprises 11 residues. CDR1 GTSNPN and CDR2 SVGIG come from the germline V gene (reference sequence). V shed 0 bases and J shed 6 bases, with 5 bases lying between them. Here the CDR3 reads CAWSVGSEAFF. The CDR3 region has the DNA TGTGCCTGGAGTGTAGGATCTGAAGCTTTCTTT.

This clone was observed a handful of times. The genes are TRBV29-1 and TRBJ2-5; unclear D gene. The length of the CDR3 is 12 residues. Trimming took 7 bases from V and 4 from J, leaving 13 bases between them. CDR1 and CDR2 (germline): SQVTM, ANQGSEA. DNA of the CDR3: TGCAGCGCCCGAGTTAGGACAGAGACCCAGTACTTC. It codes for CSARVRTETQYF.

The chain uses TRBV11-2 and TRBJ2-7; weak D call: TRBD1 (6 bases). The CDR3 runs 16 residues. Germline V gene data show CDR1 as SGHAT and CDR2 as FQNNGV. Trimming shortened V by 1 base and J by 3 bases, and 16 bases separated the two germline ends. The CDR3 protein is CASSLAGTSTFYEQYF. In DNA form, the CDR3 reads TGTGCCAGCAGCTTAGCCGGGACAAGTACCTTCTACGAGCAGTACTTC.

V usage is TRBV10-1 and J usage is TRBJ1-1, with TRBD1 matching over 8 bases. Germline V gene data show CDR1 as WNHNN and CDR2 as SYGVQD (reference sequence). The CDR3 totals 13 residues. V was pared by 9 bases and J by 5 bases, with 8 bases of the junction left unmatched. CDR3 nucleotide sequence: TGCGCCAGTAGACAGGGGTCGAGTACTGAAGCTTTCTTT. This translates into CASRQGSSTEAFF.

J is TRBJ2-7 and V is TRBV27; TRBD2 aligns across 7 bases. The CDR3 loop spans 14 amino acids. Germline-derived CDR1 and CDR2 are MNHEY and SMNVEV (reference sequence). Trimming took 6 bases from V and 1 from J; bases not matched to a gene: 6. The CDR3 DNA is TGTGCCAGCAGCCGAAGCGGGGCTTCCTACGAGCAGTACTTC. Encoded protein: CASSRSGASYEQYF.

Many counts were recorded for this clone. The CDR3, as DNA: TGTGCCAGCAGTTTAATGGGAAACAATCAGCCCCAGCATTTT. Translation gives CASSLMGNNQPQHF. The chain joins TRBV27 to TRBJ1-5; D is unresolved. This CDR3 contains 14 residues. Germline lookup yields CDR1 MNHEY and CDR2 SMNVEV (reference sequence). Deletions cut 2 bases from V and 3 bases from J, with 8 bases between.

This rearrangement joins TRBV5-6 to TRBJ1-2; 7 nucleotides match TRBD1. Per the germline V gene, CDR1 is SGHDT and CDR2 is YYEEEE. V was clipped by 0 bases and J by 8 bases; unmatched bases: 4. This CDR3 contains 13 residues. CDR3: CASSLDRGEGYTF. CDR3 coding DNA: TGTGCCAGCAGCTTGGACAGGGGTGAAGGCTACACCTTC.

The chain uses TRBV29-1 and TRBJ1-1, with 9 bases lining up with TRBD1. V lost 4 bases and J lost 0; bases outside the gene matches: 0. Germline-derived CDR1 and CDR2 are SQVTM and ANQGSEA. The CDR3 runs 13 residues. The CDR3 spells CSVGTGVNTEAFF. CDR3 in DNA: TGCAGCGTTGGGACAGGGGTGAACACTGAAGCTTTCTTT.

J is TRBJ1-6 and V is TRBV30, with D perhaps TRBD1 (5 bases). Trimming cost V 0 bases and J 10 bases, with 16 bases left between them. The V gene's germline CDR1 is GTSNPN and CDR2 SVGIG (reference sequence). The CDR3 runs to 15 residues. CDR3 protein: CAWSVLDRWDSPLHF. The CDR3 nucleotides are TGTGCCTGGAGTGTATTGGACCGCTGGGACTCACCCCTCCACTTT.

This clone was detected many times. The gene calls are TRBV7-2 and TRBJ2-4; D is undetermined. The CDR3 is made up of 16 amino acids. CDR1 and CDR2 (germline): SGHTA, FQGNSA. V lost 4 bases, J lost 0 bases, and 13 bases lay in between. CDR3 residues: CASSSWVSLAKNIQYF. The DNA for the CDR3 is TGTGCCAGCAGCTCATGGGTCTCCTTAGCCAAAAACATTCAGTACTTC. Full variable domain (missing parts from reference TRBV7-2 and TRBJ2-4): GAGVSQSPSNKVTEKGKDVELRCDPISGHTALYWYRQSLGQGLEFLIYFQGNSAPDKSGLPSDRFSAERTGGSVSTLTIQRTQQEDSAVYLCASSSWVSLAKNIQYFGAGTRLSVL.

This clone was seen a few times. This chain links TRBV7-2 with TRBJ2-5; D might be TRBD1 (5 bases). V lost 1 base, J lost 5 bases, and 14 bases lay in between. Germline values: CDR1 SGHTA, CDR2 FQGNSA. The CDR3 spans 15 residues. The CDR3 loop is CASSLEPRRQETQYF. DNA of the CDR3: TGTGCCAGCAGCTTAGAGCCTAGACGACAGGAGACCCAGTACTTC. Full variable domain (missing parts from reference TRBV7-2 and TRBJ2-5): GAGVSQSPSNKVTEKGKDVELRCDPISGHTALYWYRQSLGQGLEFLIYFQGNSAPDKSGLPSDRFSAERTGGSVSTLTIQRTQQEDSAVYLCASSLEPRRQETQYFGPGTRLLVL.